Detailed here is one T cell receptor beta chain. Profiling relied on immunoSEQ multiplex PCR, and the TCRdb table lists in-frame clones only, not all of them. This table has hundreds of thousands of clones, around 82% appearing once. This entry belongs to a study of shared T cell receptors in the human thymus. Trimming stripped 10 bases from V and 10 bases from J, with 17 bases between. Germline lookup yields CDR1 SGHTA and CDR2 FQGTGA. The length of the CDR3 is 11 residues. This same sample was also taken into another study, of human thymus T cells. That investigation notes: Across thymic and blood repertoires, the usage of V and J genes appeared to be biased. Highly overlapping thymic repertoires among unrelated individuals were reported in related research.

V usage is TRBV7-3 and J usage is TRBJ2-7, with a weak D call TRBD1 (6 bases). The sequence was collected from a boy under three years old with a congenital heart defect. Material: thymocytes. The CDR3 sequence: CANRVSEVQYF. In DNA, the CDR3 is TGTGCCAACAGGGTTAGCGAAGTCCAGTACTTC.